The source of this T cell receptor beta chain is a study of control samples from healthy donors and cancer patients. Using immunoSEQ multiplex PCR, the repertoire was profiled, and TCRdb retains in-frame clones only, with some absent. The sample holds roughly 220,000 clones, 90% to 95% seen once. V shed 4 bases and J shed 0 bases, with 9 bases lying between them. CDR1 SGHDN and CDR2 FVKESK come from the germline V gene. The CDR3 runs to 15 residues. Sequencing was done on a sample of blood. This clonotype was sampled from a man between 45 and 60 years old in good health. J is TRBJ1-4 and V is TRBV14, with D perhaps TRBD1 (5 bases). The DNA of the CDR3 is TGTGCCAGCAGCCGTCAAGGGGCAACTAATGAAAAACTGTTTTTT. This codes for CASSRQGATNEKLFF.